The 30 T cell receptor beta chains below come from one sample, sequenced in a study of T-cell memory formation after mild COVID-19. TCRdb recomputed calls from the 5' RACE reads with MiXCR, one row per CDR3 protein. The table includes approximately 430,000 distinct CDR3 sequences, 20% to 25% detected once. Sample: PBMCs or a T cell subset sorted from them (not recorded which). These receptors all stem from an adult woman who had mild COVID-19 (a few samples of this study predate the infection). Cell type and time point are not known.

This clonotype was recorded a few times. The gene calls are TRBV12-3 or TRBV12-4 and TRBJ2-1; D possibly corresponds to TRBD2 (5 bases). This CDR3 has 12 residues. Trimming left V 2 bases short and J 10 bases short, with 9 bases between. The CDR3 sequence is CASSLLAQEQFF. Here the CDR3 DNA reads TGTGCCAGCAGTTTACTAGCACAGGAGCAGTTCTTC.

The chain recombines TRBV15 with TRBJ2-4; weak D call: TRBD1 (6 bases). This CDR3 spans 15 amino acids. V was shortened by 0 bases and J by 2 bases, with 8 bases between the two germline ends. Germline CDR1 and CDR2: LNHNV and YYDKDF (reference sequence). CDR3 in DNA: TGTGCCACCAGCAGAGACAGGGGTCCCAAAAACATTCAGTACTTC. It encodes CATSRDRGPKNIQYF.

The V call is TRBV6-4, the J call TRBJ1-6; D unclear. The V and J ends lost 6 bases and 8 bases respectively, with 11 bases between them. The CDR3 is 13 amino acids. CDR1 MRHNA and CDR2 SNTAGT come from the germline V gene. CDR3 nucleotide sequence: TGTGCCAGCAGCCCTACTTGGGATTCACCCCTCCACTTT. This encodes CASSPTWDSPLHF.

The sample holds a few counts of this clonotype. The chain carries TRBV7-2 and TRBJ2-3; 10 positions agree with TRBD2. V lost 6 bases and J lost 4; bases outside the gene matches: 10. The germline V gene has CDR1 SGHTA and CDR2 FQGNSA. The CDR3 covers 16 residues. This CDR3 is CASSMSGGVRADTQYF. In DNA form, the CDR3 reads TGTGCCAGCAGTATGAGCGGGGGGGTTCGGGCAGATACGCAGTATTTT.

This clonotype occurred a few times. The CDR3 here is CAISGGSETDTQYF. The CDR3 DNA follows: TGTGCCATCAGTGGTGGTTCGGAGACAGATACGCAGTATTTT. This chain connects TRBV10-3 to TRBJ2-3; the D is unclear. The CDR3 is 14 amino acids. CDR1 ENHRY and CDR2 SYGVKD come from the germline V gene. The V and J ends lost 4 bases and 3 bases respectively, with 11 bases between them.

The chain combines TRBV29-1 with TRBJ2-2; D gene unclear. The V gene lost 0 bases and the J gene lost 8 bases, with 10 bases spanning the gap. Germline CDR1 reads SQVTM; CDR2 reads ANQGSEA. The CDR3 is made up of 13 amino acids. DNA of the CDR3: TGCAGCGTTGAAGATCTGGAGTCGGGGGAGCTGTTTTTT. Protein sequence: CSVEDLESGELFF.

This clonotype was detected only a few times. The chain links TRBV6-2 or TRBV6-3 to TRBJ1-3; 8 bases align to TRBD1. V lost 1 base, J lost 4 bases, and 6 bases stayed unmatched. CDR1 MNHEY and CDR2 SVGEGT come from the germline V gene. The CDR3 loop spans 16 amino acids. The CDR3 region has the DNA TGTGCCAGCAGTTACTATGGACAGGGAGCCGGAAACACCATATATTTT. Its protein product is CASSYYGQGAGNTIYF.

This clonotype was seen more than once but under ten times. The chain is built from TRBV20-1 and TRBJ1-2; D is ambiguous. Between the trimmed V and J ends, which lost 1 base and 4 bases, there was a span of 22 bases. CDR3 length: 17 residues. Germline loops: CDR1 DFQATT, CDR2 SNEGSKA (reference sequence). As DNA, the CDR3 is TGCAGTGCTAGAGCGTTAGATAAGACATCTCCACTCTATGGCTACACCTTC. This gives the protein CSARALDKTSPLYGYTF.

This clonotype has just a few counts. The chain links TRBV12-3 or TRBV12-4 to TRBJ2-5; D is unclear. The CDR3 is 14 residues long. The V and J ends lost 3 bases and 2 bases respectively, with 10 bases between them. The CDR3 sequence is CASSFHAEQETQYF. The CDR3, as DNA: TGTGCCAGCAGTTTTCACGCAGAACAAGAGACCCAGTACTTC.

This clonotype was observed a handful of times. This sequence joins TRBV18 and TRBJ2-3, with 12 positions matching TRBD2. The CDR3 has 20 residues. Unmatched junction bases numbered 11, after V lost 1 base and J lost 0 bases. CDR1 and CDR2 from the germline V gene are KGHSH and LQKENI. In DNA form, the CDR3 reads TGTGCCAGCTCACCACAAACTAGCGGGGGGCCATCAACTAGCACAGATACGCAGTATTTT. Amino acid sequence: CASSPQTSGGPSTSTDTQYF.

In nucleotides, the CDR3 is TGTGCCACCAGTGACCCACAGGGCAATGAGCAGTTCTTC. Translation: CATSDPQGNEQFF. The rearrangement joins TRBV24-1 to TRBJ2-1; D perhaps matches TRBD1 (6 bases). Trimming pared 4 bases from V and 6 bases from J, leaving 9 bases between. Germline values: CDR1 KGHDR, CDR2 SFDVKD. The CDR3 loop spans 13 amino acids.

The table lists this clonotype with a few counts. This rearrangement joins TRBV5-1 to TRBJ2-7; TRBD1 might be the D (6 bases). Germline CDR1 and CDR2: SGHRS and YFSETQ. V was cut by 1 base and J by 2 bases, with 10 bases left in between. The CDR3 covers 14 residues. CDR3 amino acids: CASSLTDRPYEQYF. Written as DNA, the CDR3 is TGCGCCAGCAGCTTGACGGACAGACCCTACGAGCAGTACTTC.

The sample holds a few counts of this clonotype. This chain links TRBV4-2 with TRBJ1-1; a possible D gene is TRBD1 (5 bases). From germline, CDR1 is LGHNA and CDR2 YNFKEQ. CDR3 length: 13 residues. Trimming shortened V by 6 bases and J by 1 base, and 9 bases separated the two germline ends. The chain's CDR3 is CASRRTPNTEAFF. CDR3 sequence (DNA): TGTGCCAGCAGAAGGACACCGAACACTGAAGCTTTCTTT.

V gene TRBV4-2 combines with J gene TRBJ2-7, with 7 bases lining up with TRBD1. This CDR3 comprises 13 residues. Germline V gives CDR1 LGHNA, CDR2 YNFKEQ. V gave up 4 bases and J gave up 6 bases; unmatched junction bases: 6. CDR3 DNA: TGTGCCAGCAGCCCGAAGACAGGGCGCGAGCAGTACTTC. It encodes CASSPKTGREQYF.

The chain uses TRBV20-1 and TRBJ2-7, with 9 bases aligning to TRBD2. Germline lookup yields CDR1 DFQATT and CDR2 SNEGSKA (reference sequence). This CDR3 has 14 residues. V trimming: 4 bases; J trimming: 12 bases; junction bases outside the gene matches: 16. This CDR3 is CSAKDSGGLHRGYF. CDR3 coding DNA: TGCAGTGCTAAAGATAGCGGGGGCCTTCACCGAGGGTACTTC.

The V call is TRBV7-3, the J call TRBJ2-7; D is unresolved. Germline values: CDR1 SGHTA, CDR2 FQGTGA. Trimming shortened V by 5 bases and J by 7 bases, and 15 bases separated the two germline ends. The CDR3 is 13 residues long. The CDR3 DNA sequence: TGTGCCAGCAGCCCCTTCTCTGGTACTGAGCAGTACTTC. Its protein is CASSPFSGTEQYF.

This clonotype was counted a few times. V and J are TRBV20-1 and TRBJ2-7; no firm D call. V lost 1 base, J lost 6 bases, and 19 bases lay in between. The CDR3 extends over 15 amino acids. Per the germline V gene, CDR1 is DFQATT and CDR2 is SNEGSKA (reference sequence). CDR3 coding DNA: TGCAGTGCTAGAGCAATAGGTTGGAACGGGCCCGAGCAGTACTTC. Amino acids: CSARAIGWNGPEQYF.

The rearrangement uses TRBV2 and TRBJ1-5, with TRBD1 matching over 7 bases. CDR3 length equals 15 residues. Germline CDR1 SNHLY, CDR2 FYNNEI. Trimming at V came to 6 bases and at J to 0 bases, leaving 5 bases not matched to a gene. The CDR3 loop reads CASRKTGNSNQPQHF. CDR3 in DNA: TGTGCCAGCAGGAAGACAGGGAATAGCAATCAGCCCCAGCATTTT.

This chain connects TRBV5-4 to TRBJ2-2; the D gene is possibly TRBD2 (5 bases). V lost 7 bases to trimming and J lost 2 bases, with 15 bases between them. The CDR3 totals 15 residues. Germline CDR1 and CDR2: SGHNT and YYREEE (reference sequence). The CDR3 bases are TGTGCCAGCGGGAAACCGGGAAGTAACACCGGGGAGCTGTTTTTT. The encoded protein is CASGKPGSNTGELFF. Full variable domain (remainder filled in from reference TRBV5-4 and TRBJ2-2): ETGVTQSPTHLIKTRGQQVTLRCSSQSGHNTVSWYQQALGQGPQFIFQYYREEENGRGNFPPRFSGLQFPNYSSELNVNALELDDSALYLCASGKPGSNTGELFFGEGSRLTVL.

Points on this clonotype: Mismatch with germline at one junction end may stem from a read error. V is TRBV7-9 and J is TRBJ2-7, with D perhaps matching TRBD2 (5 bases). The germline V gene encodes CDR1 SEHNR and CDR2 FQNEAQ (reference sequence). CDR3 size: 14 residues. For the CDR3, the DNA is TGTGCCATCAGCGCTAGCCTAAGCTCCTACGAGCAGTACTTC. Translating gives CAISASLSSYEQYF.

This clonotype was counted only a few times. The rearrangement uses TRBV7-9 and TRBJ2-7; D is possibly TRBD2 (5 bases). The CDR3 extends over 14 amino acids. The V gene's germline CDR1 is SEHNR and CDR2 FQNEAQ (reference sequence). V shed 7 bases and J shed 1 base, with 14 bases lying between them. CDR3 bases: TGTGCCAGCAACGCCGGTGGACTTTCCTACGAGCAGTACTTC. It translates to CASNAGGLSYEQYF.

The chain combines TRBV6-2 or TRBV6-3 with TRBJ2-1, with 11 bases aligning to TRBD2. CDR1 is MNHEY, CDR2 SVGEGT, per germline. V was pared by 2 bases and J by 6 bases, with 9 bases of the junction left unmatched. The CDR3 is 17 residues long. CDR3 protein: CASSYDSGRAVINEQFF. As DNA, the CDR3 is TGTGCCAGCAGTTACGATAGCGGGAGGGCCGTCATCAATGAGCAGTTCTTC.

The rearrangement uses TRBV12-3 or TRBV12-4 and TRBJ2-5, with a weak D call TRBD2 (7 bases). V was shortened by 6 bases and J by 4 bases, with 15 bases between the two germline ends. The CDR3 spans 14 residues. CDR3 sequence reads: CASSQQGGRETQYF. The DNA of the CDR3 is TGTGCCAGCAGCCAACAGGGCGGGAGAGAGACCCAGTACTTC.

The V and J genes are TRBV6-2 or TRBV6-3 and TRBJ1-2, with unresolved D. Germline-derived CDR1 and CDR2 are MNHEY and SVGEGT. Trimming left V 6 bases short and J 5 bases short, with 4 bases between. The CDR3 extends over 10 amino acids. CDR3 sequence reads: CASREYGYTF. The CDR3 coding sequence is TGTGCCAGCAGAGAATATGGCTACACCTTC.

This clonotype was detected only once. This sequence joins TRBV12-3 or TRBV12-4 and TRBJ2-1; TRBD2 is a possible D gene (5 bases). The germline V and J ends were trimmed by 1 base and 1 base, with 8 bases remaining between them. This CDR3 has 15 residues. CDR3 in amino acids: CASSLDGVSYNEQFF. The CDR3 DNA reads as TGTGCCAGCAGTTTAGACGGGGTGTCCTACAATGAGCAGTTCTTC.

The sample holds a few counts of this clonotype. The chain uses TRBV4-3 and TRBJ2-1; TRBD2 matches at 8 bases. From germline, CDR1 is LGHNA and CDR2 YSLEER. With 4 bases clipped from V and 4 bases from J, the junction kept 15 bases outside the gene matches. The CDR3 has 18 residues. CDR3 residues: CASSLREVAGLGYNEQFF. CDR3 DNA: TGCGCCAGCAGCCTGAGAGAGGTAGCGGGACTCGGGTACAATGAGCAGTTCTTC.

This clonotype has a handful of counts. The chain combines TRBV5-1 with TRBJ2-7; D may be TRBD2 (5 bases). Trimming removed 4 bases from V and 1 base from J, with 12 bases in between. This CDR3 is 14 amino acids long. Germline V lookup: CDR1 SGHRS, CDR2 YFSETQ. CDR3 in amino acids: CASSSRDQSYEQYF. The CDR3 region has the DNA TGCGCCAGCAGCAGCCGGGATCAATCCTACGAGCAGTACTTC. The whole variable domain, remainder taken from reference TRBV5-1 and TRBJ2-7, is KAGVTQTPRYLIKTRGQQVTLSCSPISGHRSVSWYQQTPGQGLQFLFEYFSETQRNKGNFPGRFSGRQFSNSRSEMNVSTLELGDSALYLCASSSRDQSYEQYFGPGTRLTVT.

This clonotype was detected a few times. V and J are TRBV20-1 and TRBJ2-7; D possibly corresponds to TRBD1 (6 bases). V shed 2 bases and J shed 3 bases, with 17 bases lying between them. Germline lookup yields CDR1 DFQATT and CDR2 SNEGSKA (reference sequence). The CDR3 extends over 15 amino acids. The CDR3: CSARTPDARGYEQYF. CDR3 sequence (DNA): TGCAGTGCTAGAACCCCCGACGCCAGGGGCTACGAGCAGTACTTC.

V gene TRBV29-1 combines with J gene TRBJ2-7; D is undetermined. Deletions cut 2 bases from V and 6 bases from J, with 8 bases between. Per the germline V gene, CDR1 is SQVTM and CDR2 is ANQGSEA. The length of the CDR3 is 11 residues. This chain's CDR3 is CSVEIGPEQYF. The DNA for the CDR3 is TGCAGCGTTGAAATAGGGCCCGAGCAGTACTTC.

This CDR3 reads CASSQGPTQNTEAFF. As DNA, the CDR3 is TGCGCCAGCAGCCAAGGTCCCACCCAGAACACTGAAGCTTTCTTT. V gene TRBV4-1 combines with J gene TRBJ1-1; D not certain. CDR1 is MGHRA, CDR2 YSYEKL, per germline. The CDR3 totals 15 residues. Trimming took 1 base from V and 1 from J, leaving 10 bases between them.